This T cell receptor beta chain was recorded in a study of blood T cell repertoires in COVID-19. The wider study: Some COVID-19 samples were acute and others convalescent; all came from the United States, Italy and Spain.

Germline loops: CDR1 ENHRY, CDR2 SYGVKD. CDR3 size: 14 residues. J was trimmed by 5 bases and V by 2 bases; bases with no gene match: 5. Categorization into cohorts depended on clinical history that participants reported. Using immunoSEQ multiplex PCR, the repertoire was profiled, and TCRdb retains in-frame clones only, with some absent. The data show 250,000 to 300,000 clones, approximately 84% seen once. This receptor was identified in a man between 18 and 29 years old who had recovered from COVID-19. The sequenced material came from PBMCs or T cells enriched from blood (not recorded which). The chain has TRBV10-3 and TRBJ1-1; 7 bases are shared with TRBD1. The CDR3 loop reads CAISEEQGLTEAFF. The CDR3 DNA is TGTGCCATCAGTGAGGAACAGGGGCTAACTGAAGCTTTCTTT.